The clone carrying this TCR beta chain occurred a few times. Its antigen is as yet unknown. These data originate in a study of blood T cells in healthy people across ages. General study points: Considered underestimates were the diversity estimates obtained from one million T cells. Significant beta diversity loss was already apparent by age approximately 40, declining roughly linearly.

Sample-barcoded 5' priming and a J-beta primer mix drove a second PCR of about 6 to 12 cycles. TCRdb processed the 5' RACE reads anew with MiXCR; each CDR3 protein has one entry. The table has 750,000 to 950,000 distinct CDR3 sequences, approximately 24% seen once. Staff drew around 10 milliliters of peripheral blood from each donor. With each sample, at least 5.5 micrograms of total RNA were extracted. Trimming removed 0 bases at V and 5 bases at J, with 11 bases between. The CDR3 length is 15 residues. The germline V gene encodes CDR1 SGHRS and CDR2 YFSETQ. These data are also associated with another study on T cells of mothers and their children.

Sequencing used blood. This clonotype was sampled from a boy younger than 18 in good health. V and J are TRBV5-1 and TRBJ2-2; D possibly corresponds to TRBD2 (5 bases). CDR3 region: CASSLAASGTGELFF. The DNA for the CDR3 is TGCGCCAGCAGCTTGGCCGCATCGGGGACCGGGGAGCTGTTTTTT.